Listed below are T cell receptor beta chains from one sample, sequenced in a study of cytomegalovirus exposure and HLA in healthy donors. Measured with immunoSEQ multiplex PCR; TCRdb has only the in-frame clones, and not every one. The data contain 130,000 to 150,000 clones, roughly 70% of them singletons. The material sequenced was PBMCs. The source is a man in his late teens or twenties in good health and CMV-seropositive. The CDR3 runs from the conserved cysteine through the conserved F or W. The order of the fields is D gene, V gene, J gene, CDR3 protein. D genes are given only for firm matches.

D gene: TRBD1
V gene: TRBV4-2
J gene: TRBJ1-3
CDR3 protein: CASSRADRGNSGNTIYF

D gene: NA
V gene: TRBV5-1
J gene: TRBJ2-3
CDR3 protein: CASSPAGTPQYF

D gene: NA
V gene: TRBV27
J gene: TRBJ1-1
CDR3 protein: CASSLTLGAGDTEAFF

D gene: TRBD1
V gene: TRBV5-4
J gene: TRBJ2-7
CDR3 protein: CASSPEPGQGDEQYF

D gene: NA
V gene: TRBV5-8
J gene: TRBJ2-5
CDR3 protein: CASSLSWGQGETQYF

D gene: TRBD1
V gene: TRBV6-1
J gene: TRBJ2-7
CDR3 protein: CASIQQGVGEQYF

D gene: TRBD1
V gene: TRBV7-8
J gene: TRBJ2-7
CDR3 protein: CASSSGQGAEQYF

D gene: TRBD1
V gene: TRBV5-4
J gene: TRBJ1-4
CDR3 protein: CASSGPGGQTNEKLFF

D gene: NA
V gene: TRBV7-8
J gene: TRBJ2-7
CDR3 protein: CASSLGTAYEQYF

D gene: NA
V gene: TRBV6-4
J gene: TRBJ2-3
CDR3 protein: CASSPSGTDTQYF

D gene: TRBD2
V gene: TRBV28
J gene: TRBJ2-1
CDR3 protein: CASSRGGPHNEQFF

D gene: NA
V gene: TRBV7-9
J gene: TRBJ2-7
CDR3 protein: CASSLVLGPTYEQYF

D gene: NA
V gene: TRBV7-9
J gene: TRBJ2-1
CDR3 protein: CASSSSSSYNEQFF

D gene: TRBD1
V gene: TRBV5-1
J gene: TRBJ2-1
CDR3 protein: CASSLGGQADWALNEQFF

D gene: NA
V gene: TRBV9
J gene: TRBJ1-4
CDR3 protein: CASNNPTEKLFF

D gene: NA
V gene: TRBV7-3
J gene: TRBJ1-2
CDR3 protein: CASSASGTTPYYGYTF

D gene: TRBD2
V gene: TRBV7-2
J gene: TRBJ2-7
CDR3 protein: CASRLQGTSAYEQYF

D gene: NA
V gene: TRBV6-5
J gene: TRBJ2-5
CDR3 protein: CASSWQSQETQYF

D gene: TRBD1
V gene: TRBV29-1
J gene: TRBJ1-1
CDR3 protein: CSVRLQGGGTEAFF

D gene: TRBD1
V gene: TRBV27
J gene: TRBJ1-5
CDR3 protein: CASSPGGTGGSHQPQHF

D gene: NA
V gene: TRBV5-6
J gene: TRBJ2-1
CDR3 protein: CASSSSPSSYNEQFF

D gene: NA
V gene: TRBV28
J gene: TRBJ2-2
CDR3 protein: CASSFSGTGELFF

D gene: TRBD1
V gene: TRBV9
J gene: TRBJ2-7
CDR3 protein: CASSVTGQGYEQYF

D gene: NA
V gene: TRBV25-1
J gene: TRBJ2-1
CDR3 protein: CASSGPQGYNEQFF

D gene: TRBD2
V gene: TRBV9
J gene: TRBJ2-1
CDR3 protein: CASSPYRLADNEQFF

D gene: NA
V gene: TRBV29-1
J gene: TRBJ2-1
CDR3 protein: CVWGRVGNEQFF

D gene: NA
V gene: TRBV5-1
J gene: TRBJ2-5
CDR3 protein: CASTPGHPKETQYF

D gene: TRBD1
V gene: TRBV5-1
J gene: TRBJ1-1
CDR3 protein: CASTPDRGMNTEAFF

D gene: TRBD1
V gene: TRBV7-2
J gene: TRBJ2-1
CDR3 protein: CASSLAGQSSYNEQFF

D gene: NA
V gene: TRBV6-5
J gene: TRBJ2-7
CDR3 protein: CASQQGGSYEQYF

D gene: NA
V gene: TRBV6-5
J gene: TRBJ2-1
CDR3 protein: CASSYSSHNEQFF

D gene: TRBD1
V gene: TRBV7-9
J gene: TRBJ2-7
CDR3 protein: CASSSRTGGKQYF

D gene: NA
V gene: TRBV19
J gene: TRBJ2-5
CDR3 protein: CASSVRVHLQETQYF

D gene: TRBD1
V gene: TRBV5-1
J gene: TRBJ2-1
CDR3 protein: CASSGQGARYEQFF

D gene: NA
V gene: TRBV12-5
J gene: TRBJ2-1
CDR3 protein: CASGVRGLYNEQFF

D gene: NA
V gene: TRBV19
J gene: TRBJ1-2
CDR3 protein: CASSNPRGGRVEGYTF

D gene: NA
V gene: TRBV5-1
J gene: TRBJ1-1
CDR3 protein: CASSLDLRAEAFF

D gene: TRBD1
V gene: TRBV28
J gene: TRBJ1-2
CDR3 protein: CASRSGGSNYGYTF

D gene: NA
V gene: TRBV19
J gene: TRBJ2-7
CDR3 protein: CASAEEPLRDEQYF

D gene: NA
V gene: TRBV19
J gene: TRBJ1-1
CDR3 protein: CASSIGPNAHEAFF

D gene: NA
V gene: TRBV4-1
J gene: TRBJ1-4
CDR3 protein: CASSQVPQSTNEKLFF